This TCR beta chain was sequenced in a study of blood T cell repertoires in COVID-19 (dated by TCRdb to 2018 to 2020). Background on the whole study: The collaborator samples originated in the United States, Italy and Spain and spanned the acute and convalescent phases of COVID-19. A freely available public database, intended as a resource for researchers studying the immune response to SARS-CoV-2, is where the repertoires were released. Samples came from the ongoing ImmuneRACE study (first 160 participants) plus 1,254 subjects from 6 global collaborators. Where available, HLA class I and class II types were taken from metadata supplied by the sample provider and were not determined by assay-based typing. The sample metadata nearly always contained a de-identified subject ID, COVID-19 status, age in years and sex. The prospective study material was composed of cDNA or gDNA derived from T cells, B-cell-depleted T cells, or PBMCs. Deeply sampled blood TCRbeta repertoires from subjects exposed to, actively infected with, or recovered from COVID-19 were included in the dataset. Results and caveats for the whole study, not just this receptor: The quantity of clinical and demographic metadata differed by source and by participant and was supplied without curation.

CDR1 and CDR2 were assigned from the germline V gene (reference sequence) as PRHDT and FYEKMQ. CDR3 length: 18 amino acids, cysteine to phenylalanine. The only DNA kept is the CDR3, 54 bases in frame from the first base. V is cut by 4 bases and J by 1 base, and the space between the germline ends is 20 bases. On this clone itself: Its antigen is unknown. One base away there is no much larger clone; base qualities are not given.

Collaborating institutions collected whole blood in K2EDTA tubes following their own protocols. For TCRbeta analysis, collaborator samples were shipped as frozen whole blood, as isolated PBMCs, or as DNA extracted from either sample type. TCRbeta CDR3 regions were amplified from genomic DNA by means of the immunoSEQ Assay, a bias-controlled multiplex PCR. Per the original workflow: The number of nucleated cells in each sample was estimated by amplification of reference gene primers within the assay. To quantify the absolute abundance of each unique TCRbeta CDR3 rearrangement, sequence reads were collapsed and filtered. Productive Simpson clonality was computed per sample as the square root of Simpson's diversity index over productive rearrangements. Held by TCRdb, this immuneACCESS table contains in-frame sequences only and omits some clones. Under half of the omission traces to an unresolved V gene where checked; the cause of the rest is unknown. V and J calls and clone size are given by that table; D and trimming were obtained from the DNA. In this sample the table shows under 200,000 clones, 80% to 90% of which occur a single time. Jointly, the top ten make up nearly 8.5% of the sample.

This receptor was obtained from a man in his sixties with acute or convalescent COVID-19. The chain is made from TRBV13 and TRBJ2-1; the D region possibly corresponds to TRBD2 (6 bases align). The sample taken for sequencing was peripheral blood. In nucleotide form, the sequence is TGTGCCAGCAGCTCAGGCGCGTGGAGGGAATTATCCTACAATGAGCAGTTCTTC. The translation is CASSSGAWRELSYNEQFF.